This T cell receptor beta chain derives from a study of control samples from healthy donors and cancer patients. The CDR3 spans 11 residues. V was trimmed by 2 bases and J by 8 bases, leaving 4 bases between them. Method: immunoSEQ multiplex PCR; TCRdb's copy keeps in-frame clones and lacks some. The sample has about 98,000 clones; almost 85% are singletons. The sequenced sample consisted of blood. The chain uses TRBV12-3 or TRBV12-4 and TRBJ1-5; D not resolved. This sequence originates from a man between 60 and 75 years old in good health. The CDR3 DNA follows: TGTGCCAGCAGTTTAAGCGAGCCCCAGCATTTT. It specifies CASSLSEPQHF.